This T cell receptor beta chain was profiled in a study of blood T cell repertoires in COVID-19. Across the whole study: Donors in the United States, Italy and Spain gave samples during acute or convalescent COVID-19.

Losses at the gene ends were 4 bases for V and 4 bases for J; bases not matched to a gene: 6. This CDR3 has 15 residues. The germline V gene has CDR1 SGHDN and CDR2 FVKESK. Clones were sequenced by immunoSEQ multiplex PCR, and TCRdb holds only the in-frame ones, with some missing. The repertoire holds 250,000 or so clones, 80% to 90% seen once, with approximately 3.4% in the top ten. The J gene is TRBJ2-5, the V gene TRBV14, with 10 bases identical to TRBD2. The clonotype was recovered from a middle-aged woman who had been exposed to COVID-19. Material: PBMCs or T cells enriched from blood (not recorded which). CDR3 nucleotide sequence: TGTGCCAGCAGCCCGTATCGACTAGCGGGAGAGACCCAGTACTTC. Amino acids: CASSPYRLAGETQYF. Full variable domain (remainder filled in from reference TRBV14 and TRBJ2-5): EAGVTQFPSHSVIEKGQTVTLRCDPISGHDNLYWYRRVMGKEIKFLLHFVKESKQDESGMPNNRFLAERTGGTYSTLKVQPAELEDSGVYFCASSPYRLAGETQYFGPGTRLLVL.